The 5 T cell receptor beta chains given below trace back to one sample, sequenced in a study of blood T cell repertoires in COVID-19. TCRdb keeps only in-frame clones here, not all; method: immunoSEQ multiplex PCR. The sample lists about 140,000 clones, 65% to 85% occurring once. Specimen: peripheral blood. The receptor source for this set is a woman in her 50s with acute or convalescent COVID-19.

The J gene is TRBJ1-6, the V gene TRBV6-5; possibly TRBD1 for D (6 bases). The CDR3 length is 15 residues. Trimming took off 7 bases at V and 8 bases at J, with 18 bases between the two ends. Germline values: CDR1 MNHEY, CDR2 SVGAGI. The CDR3 protein is CASTPGESWDSPLHF. The CDR3 nucleotides are TGTGCCAGCACCCCAGGGGAGTCATGGGATTCACCCCTCCACTTT.

The chain couples TRBV9 to TRBJ2-3; possible D gene TRBD1, 6 bases. The V end lost 3 bases, the J end lost 0 bases, and 11 bases lay between the germline ends. The CDR3 is 15 residues long. From germline, CDR1 is SGDLS and CDR2 YYNGEE. The DNA of the CDR3 is TGTGCCAGCAGCGGTCAGGGGATTAGCACAGATACGCAGTATTTT. Amino acid sequence: CASSGQGISTDTQYF. Drawing the rest from reference TRBV9 and TRBJ2-3, the complete variable domain is DSGVTQTPKHLITATGQRVTLRCSPRSGDLSVYWYQQSLDQGLQFLIQYYNGEERAKGNILERFSAQQFPDLHSELNLSSLELGDSALYFCASSGQGISTDTQYFGPGTRLTVL.

The DNA of the CDR3 is TGTGCCAGTAGTATGGACAGGGTGGCTCAGCCCCAGCATTTT. This sequence encodes CASSMDRVAQPQHF. The gene calls are TRBV19 and TRBJ1-5; 8 bases are shared with TRBD1. CDR1 is LNHDA and CDR2 is SQIVND in the germline V gene (reference sequence). J gave up 6 bases and V 3 bases, and 4 bases lay outside the gene matches. The CDR3 totals 14 residues.

In its sample, this clone was seen once. V is TRBV2 and J is TRBJ1-2; no reliable D call. CDR1 and CDR2 from the germline V gene are SNHLY and FYNNEI. The germline V and J ends were trimmed by 6 bases and 4 bases, with 12 bases remaining between them. This CDR3 is 13 amino acids long. For the CDR3, the DNA is TGTGCCAGCAGGCAACAGATGGGCTATGGCTACACCTTC. Translated: CASRQQMGYGYTF.

The rearrangement uses TRBV30 and TRBJ1-5; D possibly corresponds to TRBD1 (6 bases). The CDR3 has 15 residues. Germline V gene sequence: CDR1 GTSNPN, CDR2 SVGIG (reference sequence). V was trimmed by 1 base and J by 5 bases, leaving 15 bases between them. The CDR3 loop reads CAWSEGHRLDQPQHF. Written as DNA, the CDR3 is TGTGCCTGGAGTGAGGGACATAGGCTGGATCAGCCCCAGCATTTT.